Listed below are T cell receptor beta chains from one sample, sequenced in a study of T-cell reconstitution after alpha-beta-depleted transplantation in children. A single record per CDR3 protein comes from TCRdb applying MiXCR to the PCR reads. The sample lists about 300,000 distinct CDR3 sequences, about 9.4% occurring once. Material: PBMCs, obtained before TCRalphabeta/CD19-depleted stem cell transplant. The origin of the receptors is a boy less than two years old with acute myeloid leukemia, due to receive a stem cell transplant. The CDR3 runs from the conserved cysteine through the conserved F or W. D genes are given only for firm matches. For some rows the clone size is stated as once, few or many, or as a class when expanded; others skip it.

clone_size,j_call,v_call,d_call,cdr3_nt,cdr3_aa
many,TRBJ1-3,TRBV28,-,TGTGCCAGCAGTCCCTGGACAAAAGAGGCTGGAAACACCATATATTTT,CASSPWTKEAGNTIYF
few,TRBJ2-1,TRBV7-2,TRBD2,TGTGCCAGCAGCCGCACTTCTAGGGGGGCAGGCGGCGGGGGGTACAATGAGCAGTTCTTC,CASSRTSRGAGGGGYNEQFF
many,TRBJ2-1,TRBV5-5,-,TGTGCCAGCAGCCACCCAGCGGAATCCTACAATGAGCAGTTCTTC,CASSHPAESYNEQFF
many,TRBJ2-1,TRBV29-1,-,TGCAGCGTTGGGGGGTACAGCTATAGGGACAATGAGCAGTTCTTC,CSVGGYSYRDNEQFF
many,TRBJ2-5,TRBV4-2,-,TGTGCCAGCAGCCAAGAAGGGGGGGTAGAAGAGACCCAGTACTTC,CASSQEGGVEETQYF
few,TRBJ1-2,TRBV7-6,-,TGTGCCAGCAGCTTAGACAGGCGGGGCTATGGCTACACCTTC,CASSLDRRGYGYTF
many,TRBJ2-1,TRBV4-3,-,TGCGCCAGCAGCCAAGACCGGACTGGCTCCTACAATGAGCAGTTCTTC,CASSQDRTGSYNEQFF
many,TRBJ2-3,TRBV29-1,-,TGCAGCGTATCCGGACTGACGACAGATACGCAGTATTTT,CSVSGLTTDTQYF
many,TRBJ2-7,TRBV12-3/TRBV12-4,TRBD1,TGTGCCAGCAGTTCCGGACAGGGGGATGACGAGCAGTACTTC,CASSSGQGDDEQYF
many,TRBJ2-5,TRBV7-2,TRBD2,TGTGCCAGCAGCTTATCCGGCGGGAGGGTGGAGACCCAGTACTTC,CASSLSGGRVETQYF
-,TRBJ2-7,TRBV11-2,-,TGTGCCAGCAGCTTAACTCACCACGAGCAGTACTTC,CASSLTHHEQYF
-,TRBJ2-3,TRBV9,TRBD1,TGTGCCAGCAGCGTAGAGGGACAGGGAATGGATACGCAGTATTTT,CASSVEGQGMDTQYF
many,TRBJ2-2,TRBV15,-,TGTGCCACCAGCAGAGCTCGGGAGCTGTTTTTT,CATSRARELFF
many,TRBJ1-5,TRBV6-2/TRBV6-3,TRBD1,TGTGCCAGCGGACAGGGGAGCGAGCCCCAGCATTTT,CASGQGSEPQHF
many,TRBJ1-5,TRBV12-3/TRBV12-4,TRBD1,TGTGCCAGCAGTTTTGGGGACAGGGCACAGCATTTT,CASSFGDRAQHF
few,TRBJ2-7,TRBV28,-,TGTGCCAGCAGCCCGCCACGACTAGGGCGTCGGTACGAGCAGTACTTC,CASSPPRLGRRYEQYF
-,TRBJ2-3,TRBV7-9,-,TGTGCCAGCAGCTTAGCCCTCAGGGTTTCAGATACGCAGTATTTT,CASSLALRVSDTQYF
many,TRBJ1-1,TRBV30,-,TGTGCCTGGAGGTTGAGCGGAGCGAACACTGAAGCTTTCTTT,CAWRLSGANTEAFF
many,TRBJ2-1,TRBV5-1,TRBD2,TGCGCCAGCAGCTTGGCTAGCGGGGGGGCCAGAAATGAGCAGTTCTTC,CASSLASGGARNEQFF
many,TRBJ2-2,TRBV5-1,-,TGCGCCAGCAGCTACGTACCCGTTAACAGGGACATAGGAACCGGGGAGCTGTTTTTT,CASSYVPVNRDIGTGELFF
many,TRBJ1-4,TRBV12-3/TRBV12-4,-,TGTGCCAGCAGTTTCTCGGCAGGGTTCGAAAAACTGTTTTTT,CASSFSAGFEKLFF
many,TRBJ2-1,TRBV29-1,TRBD2,TGCAGCGTTGGTATAGCGGGAGTAAGCAATGAGCAGTTCTTC,CSVGIAGVSNEQFF
many,TRBJ2-3,TRBV2,-,TGTGCCAGCAGCGCGACTAGTGGCTTCACAGATACGCAGTATTTT,CASSATSGFTDTQYF
many,TRBJ2-7,TRBV29-1,-,TGCAGCGTTGCACAAGGGACCTACGAGCAGTACTTC,CSVAQGTYEQYF
few,TRBJ2-1,TRBV10-3,-,TGTGCCAGCGCCCCAGGGGCCACCTACAATGAGCAGTTCTTC,CASAPGATYNEQFF
-,TRBJ2-2,TRBV10-3,TRBD2,TGTGCCATCAGTGATAGCGGGGGCCAGAACACCGGGGAGCTGTTTTTT,CAISDSGGQNTGELFF
many,TRBJ2-7,TRBV12-3/TRBV12-4,-,TGTGCCAGCACGGTCGAAGGGGGAGACCTTCCCTACGAGCAGTACTTC,CASTVEGGDLPYEQYF